This is a list of T cell receptor beta chains from one sample in a study of T cells in Graves' hyperthyroidism and ophthalmopathy. TCRdb ran MiXCR on the multiplex PCR reads and lists one entry per CDR3 protein. The sample holds more than 500,000 distinct CDR3 sequences, about 15% seen once. The specimen was blood. These receptors were obtained from a woman in her 40s with Graves' ophthalmopathy. CDR3s include the opening cysteine and the closing phenylalanine or tryptophan. A D gene is named only where the DNA matches it firmly. Clone size is not always given. Where it is, it says once, few, many or a class for expanded clones.

CARRDVQGYGYTF TGTGCCAGGAGAGACGTTCAGGGGTATGGCTACACCTTC NA 13 TRBJ1-2 TRBV2 many
CASSPPPSELFF TGTGCCAGCAGCCCCCCTCCCTCGGAGCTGTTTTTT NA 12 TRBJ2-2 TRBV7-8 few
CASSSPSWTGGATNYGYTF TGTGCCAGCAGTTCCCCCTCATGGACAGGGGGAGCCACTAACTATGGCTACACCTTC TRBD1 19 TRBJ1-2 TRBV28 NA
CASSLSQGGYEQYF TGTGCCAGCAGCTTAAGCCAGGGTGGCTACGAGCAGTACTTC NA 14 TRBJ2-7 TRBV7-2 many
CAGSDRVTNQKAFF TGTGCCGGCAGCGACAGGGTGACAAATCAAAAAGCTTTCTTT TRBD1 14 TRBJ1-1 TRBV2 many
CASSRRGRLYEQYF TGCGCCAGCAGCCGAAGGGGGCGCTTATACGAGCAGTACTTC TRBD1 14 TRBJ2-7 TRBV4-3 many
CASSGQNIEAFF TGTGCCAGCAGTGGACAGAATATTGAAGCTTTCTTT NA 12 TRBJ1-1 TRBV2 many
CASSYWQGKDEQYF TGTGCCAGCAGTTACTGGCAGGGGAAGGACGAGCAGTACTTC NA 14 TRBJ2-7 TRBV6-2/TRBV6-3 many
CASRLTGGRGYTF TGTGCCAGCAGATTGACAGGGGGTAGGGGCTACACCTTC TRBD1 13 TRBJ1-2 TRBV6-5 many
CASSYSTVEETQYF TGTGCCAGCAGTTACTCAACAGTCGAGGAGACCCAGTACTTC NA 14 TRBJ2-5 TRBV6-5 NA
CASSTVATSQETQYF TGTGCCAGTAGTACCGTGGCAACTAGTCAAGAGACCCAGTACTTC NA 15 TRBJ2-5 TRBV19 NA
CASSLQNSYNEQFF TGCGCCAGCAGCTTGCAGAACTCCTACAATGAGCAGTTCTTC NA 14 TRBJ2-1 TRBV5-1 many
CASSEIEWTSGNIQYF TGTGCCAGCAGTGAAATTGAGTGGACTAGCGGAAACATTCAGTACTTC TRBD2 16 TRBJ2-4 TRBV6-1 many
CASSLTSGGQYF TGTGCCAGCAGCTTAACGTCCGGCGGGCAGTACTTC NA 12 TRBJ2-7 TRBV7-9 few
CASSTRLAGHSGANVLTF TGTGCCAGCAGTACCCGACTAGCGGGCCACTCTGGGGCCAACGTCCTGACTTTC TRBD2 18 TRBJ2-6 TRBV6-2/TRBV6-3 many
CASSLNKGNSPLHF TGTGCCAGCTCACTGAATAAGGGGAATTCACCCCTCCACTTT NA 14 TRBJ1-6 TRBV18 NA
CSARESGIPETQYF TGCAGTGCTAGAGAATCCGGGATTCCCGAGACCCAGTACTTC NA 14 TRBJ2-5 TRBV20-1 many
CASRGTNSYEQYF TGTGCCAGTAGAGGGACTAACTCCTACGAGCAGTACTTC TRBD2 13 TRBJ2-7 TRBV19 many
CASSRELLNTEAFF TGTGCCAGCAGCCGTGAACTATTGAACACTGAAGCTTTCTTT NA 14 TRBJ1-1 TRBV6-2/TRBV6-3 many
CASSEDVAGGREQYF TGTGCCAGCAGTGAAGATGTGGCAGGGGGGCGCGAGCAGTACTTC NA 15 TRBJ2-7 TRBV2 NA
CATTGLLKETQYF TGTGCCACCACGGGACTATTGAAAGAGACCCAGTACTTC TRBD2 13 TRBJ2-5 TRBV28 many
CASKKRPQETQYF TGTGCCAGCAAGAAGCGGCCACAAGAGACCCAGTACTTC NA 13 TRBJ2-5 TRBV2 many
CASRTTAGETQYF TGTGCCAGCAGAACCACGGCGGGAGAGACCCAGTACTTC NA 13 TRBJ2-5 TRBV27 many
CASIRDSVNTEAFF TGTGCCAGCATCAGAGACAGTGTGAACACTGAAGCTTTCTTT NA 14 TRBJ1-1 TRBV6-2/TRBV6-3 many
CSVKGAVTDHPSYEQYF TGCAGCGTTAAAGGCGCTGTTACAGACCATCCTTCCTACGAGCAGTACTTC NA 17 TRBJ2-7 TRBV29-1 many
CASSVAPSGGETQYF TGTGCCAGCAGCGTCGCCCCTAGCGGCGGGGAGACCCAGTACTTC TRBD2 15 TRBJ2-5 TRBV9 few
CASSPGQGNIYGGAFF TGTGCCAGCTCACCGGGACAGGGAAACATTTACGGGGGAGCTTTCTTT TRBD1 16 TRBJ1-1 TRBV18 NA
CASRLGTEGTEAFF TGCGCCAGCAGACTCGGGACGGAGGGTACTGAAGCTTTCTTT NA 14 TRBJ1-1 TRBV5-1 few
CASSQRLHHLHF TGTGCCAGCAGCCAAAGGTTGCACCACCTCCACTTT NA 12 TRBJ1-6 TRBV12-3/TRBV12-4 many
CASSVDGGGNQPQHF TGTGCCAGCAGTGTGGACGGTGGGGGCAATCAGCCCCAGCATTTT NA 15 TRBJ1-5 TRBV12-3/TRBV12-4 many
CASSSEWTGSLYF TGTGCCAGCAGTTCCGAATGGACGGGCTCGCTGTACTTC NA 13 TRBJ2-7 TRBV13 many
CASSPKSTYEQYF TGTGCCAGCAGCCCGAAGAGTACCTACGAGCAGTACTTC NA 13 TRBJ2-7 TRBV12-3/TRBV12-4 many
CASSGRGGSYSNQPQHF TGTGCCAGCAGTGGACGGGGGGGTTCCTATAGCAATCAGCCCCAGCATTTT NA 17 TRBJ1-5 TRBV2 many
CAISESLDTMGNTIYF TGTGCCATCAGTGAGTCGCTGGACACCATGGGAAACACCATATATTTT NA 16 TRBJ1-3 TRBV10-3 many